A single sample gave rise to the 14 T cell receptor beta chains below, sequenced in a study of T cell responses to AZD1222 COVID-19 vaccine. Generated by immunoSEQ multiplex PCR, the TCRdb table keeps only in-frame clones and is missing some. The data hold over 110,000 clones, with roughly 92% observed a single time. This sample comprised peripheral blood, obtained on day 0 of AZD1222 vaccination. The receptors here all came from an adult in good health.

This sequence joins TRBV6-5 and TRBJ1-2; D not resolved. Trimming stripped 6 bases from V and 0 bases from J, with 14 bases between. Per the germline V gene, CDR1 is MNHEY and CDR2 is SVGAGI. The CDR3 runs 15 residues. The CDR3 here is CASSPWESSNYGYTF. The CDR3 DNA sequence: TGTGCCAGCAGCCCCTGGGAGTCTTCTAACTATGGCTACACCTTC.

The CDR3 sequence: CASSWRVTHGNTIYF. The CDR3 nucleotides are TGTGCCAGCAGCTGGAGGGTGACGCACGGAAACACCATATATTTT. V and J are TRBV7-2 and TRBJ1-3; D unresolved. This CDR3 has 15 amino acids. Germline lookup yields CDR1 SGHTA and CDR2 FQGNSA. The germline V and J ends were trimmed by 4 bases and 4 bases, with 14 bases remaining between them.

This chain connects TRBV27 to TRBJ1-6; D remains unclear. The CDR3 sequence is 14 residues long. V was trimmed by 3 bases and J by 8 bases, leaving 11 bases between them. Germline CDR1 and CDR2: MNHEY and SMNVEV (reference sequence). The CDR3 loop is CASSFGRADSPLHF. CDR3 nucleotide sequence: TGTGCCAGCAGTTTTGGAAGAGCTGATTCACCCCTCCACTTT.

The chain is built from TRBV27 and TRBJ1-2; D is undetermined. The CDR3 spans 15 residues. V lost 4 bases to trimming and J lost 2 bases, with 14 bases between them. CDR1 MNHEY and CDR2 SMNVEV come from the germline V gene (reference sequence). CDR3: CASSSLRIPNYGYTF. Here the CDR3 DNA reads TGTGCCAGCAGTTCACTCCGCATTCCCAACTATGGCTACACCTTC.

This rearrangement joins TRBV7-3 to TRBJ2-2, with D tentatively TRBD1 (5 bases). With 5 bases removed from V and 4 bases from J, the gap between germline ends came to 14 bases. The CDR3 consists of 15 residues. CDR1 is SGHTA, CDR2 FQGTGA, per germline. Here the CDR3 DNA reads TGTGCCAGCAGCCCCCGACGACAGATCACCGGGGAGCTGTTTTTT. It specifies CASSPRRQITGELFF.

V gene TRBV5-5 combines with J gene TRBJ1-2; no definite D call. The CDR3 extends over 15 amino acids. CDR1 is SGHKS and CDR2 is YYEKEE in the germline V gene (reference sequence). The ends were cut back, 0 bases at V and 0 bases at J, with 9 bases in the middle. Here the CDR3 reads CASSLEVTANYGYTF. CDR3 bases: TGTGCCAGCAGCTTGGAGGTTACGGCTAACTATGGCTACACCTTC.

The gene calls are TRBV15 and TRBJ1-2; the match to TRBD1 covers 10 bases. The trim removed 2 bases at V and 8 bases at J, leaving 11 bases unmatched. The CDR3 covers 16 residues. Germline V gives CDR1 LNHNV, CDR2 YYDKDF (reference sequence). The CDR3 is CATSRTPGQGTGGYTF. CDR3 in DNA: TGTGCCACCAGCAGAACCCCGGGACAGGGGACGGGCGGCTACACCTTC. Full variable domain (outside the CDR3, taken from reference TRBV15 and TRBJ1-2): DAMVIQNPRYQVTQFGKPVTLSCSQTLNHNVMYWYQQKSSQAPKLLFHYYDKDFNNEADTPDNFQSRRPNTSFCFLDIRSPGLGDTAMYLCATSRTPGQGTGGYTFGSGTRLTVV.

The DNA for the CDR3 is TGCGCCAGCAGCTTGACTAGCGGGAGAGGCTACGAGCAGTACTTC. This sequence encodes CASSLTSGRGYEQYF. The J gene is TRBJ2-7, the V gene TRBV5-1; TRBD2 aligns across 11 bases. Germline CDR1 is SGHRS and CDR2 is YFSETQ. The junction had 3 bases not matched to a gene; V was cut back by 1 base and J by 3 bases. The CDR3 contains 15 residues.

This clone has only a few counts. J is TRBJ1-6 and V is TRBV9; D perhaps matches TRBD1 (6 bases). From germline, CDR1 is SGDLS and CDR2 YYNGEE. The CDR3 has 17 residues. V lost 0 bases and J lost 0, with 10 bases in between. CDR3 in DNA: TGTGCCAGCAGCGTAGCGGGACAAAGCTCCTATAATTCACCCCTCCACTTT. It specifies CASSVAGQSSYNSPLHF.

This sequence joins TRBV11-2 and TRBJ2-3; D is unresolved. V lost 5 bases and J 7 bases, leaving 7 bases between the germline ends. This CDR3 has 11 residues. Germline CDR1 and CDR2: SGHAT and FQNNGV. CDR3 DNA sequence: TGTGCCAGCAGCCCCTTTTATACGCAGTATTTT. Its protein product is CASSPFYTQYF.

This clone was seen a few times. The chain combines TRBV18 with TRBJ2-7; tentative D call: TRBD2 (5 bases). Trimming took off 3 bases at V and 2 bases at J, with 11 bases between the two ends. From germline, CDR1 is KGHSH and CDR2 LQKENI. The CDR3 runs to 14 residues. The CDR3 DNA follows: TGTGCCAGCTCACCCGCGGGCAGCACCTACGAGCAGTACTTC. This gives the protein CASSPAGSTYEQYF. Using reference TRBV18 and TRBJ2-7 for the parts outside the CDR3, the full variable domain is NAGVMQNPRHLVRRRGQEARLRCSPMKGHSHVYWYRQLPEEGLKFMVYLQKENIIDESGMPKERFSAEFPKEGPSILRIQQVVRGDSAAYFCASSPAGSTYEQYFGPGTRLTVT.

Written as DNA, the CDR3 is TGTGCCAGCAGCTTAGTTTCTCCGGGACAGGGGGTAGGCGAGCAGTACTTC. Its translation: CASSLVSPGQGVGEQYF. The rearrangement links TRBV7-6 to TRBJ2-7; 11 bases are a match to TRBD1. The germline V gene encodes CDR1 SGHVS and CDR2 FNYEAQ. This CDR3 contains 17 residues. Losses at the gene ends were 1 base for V and 6 bases for J; bases not matched to a gene: 11.

The rearrangement joins TRBV7-9 to TRBJ2-6; D gene ambiguous. Germline-derived CDR1 and CDR2 are SEHNR and FQNEAQ (reference sequence). This CDR3 is 14 amino acids long. V lost 5 bases and J lost 0, with 5 bases in between. The CDR3 sequence is CASSRTSGANVLTF. The DNA for the CDR3 is TGTGCCAGCAGCCGAACCTCTGGGGCCAACGTCCTGACTTTC.

About this clone itself: Different DNA sequences within this sample yield the same CDR3. The rearrangement joins TRBV5-1 to TRBJ1-2; no reliable D call. Trimming took 0 bases from V and 3 from J, leaving 6 bases between them. This CDR3 is 13 amino acids long. Germline assignment: CDR1 SGHRS and CDR2 YFSETQ. This chain's CDR3 is CASSLAGDYGYTF. CDR3 bases: TGCGCCAGCAGCTTGGCCGGGGACTATGGCTACACCTTC. The whole variable domain, filled in from reference TRBV5-1 and TRBJ1-2, reads KAGVTQTPRYLIKTRGQQVTLSCSPISGHRSVSWYQQTPGQGLQFLFEYFSETQRNKGNFPGRFSGRQFSNSRSEMNVSTLELGDSALYLCASSLAGDYGYTFGSGTRLTVV.